The source of this T cell receptor (beta chain) is a study of memory CD4+ T cells and cytomegalovirus serostatus. Study information: Donors were healthy Belgian adults, 9 or 10 CMV seropositive and 20 to 30 seronegative.

The sort gate was single viable CD3+CD4+CD8-CD45RO+ cells for memory CD4+ T cells. After thawing, CD4+ T cells were positively selected. Original analysis: Out-of-frame sequences were removed, leaving around 2.2 million distinct TCRbeta sequences. Sequencing used immunoSEQ multiplex PCR; TCRdb keeps in-frame clones, though not all of them. V, J and clone size reflect that table, while D and trimming were determined from the DNA. Here the sample spans under 55,000 clones, roughly four fifths being singletons. This clone was recorded only once. Its antigen is unidentified. Study-level findings and limits: CD4+ memory repertoires contained 67 of 164 reported CMV TCRbeta sequences.

The receptor's source is an adult in good health and CMV-seronegative. Sequencing input: memory CD4+ T cells from blood.

CDR3 region: CASSWGDGSNQPQHF. The CDR3 DNA reads as TGTGCCAGCAGCTGGGGGGATGGCAGCAATCAGCCCCAGCATTTT. The genes are TRBV7-2 and TRBJ1-5; D possibly corresponds to TRBD1 (5 bases). This CDR3 is built from 15 residues. V lost 4 bases and J lost 1, with 11 bases in between. Germline CDR1 is SGHTA and CDR2 is FQGNSA.